Presented here are 9 T cell receptor beta chains from one specimen sequenced in a study of cytomegalovirus exposure and HLA in healthy donors. The PCR used 60 Vbeta and 13 Jbeta primers. Here immunoSEQ multiplex PCR was the method, and the copy in TCRdb shows in-frame clones only, minus some. The sample holds under 200,000 clones, roughly 60% seen once. The sample comprised PBMCs. Receptor source: a man aged 40-55 years in good health and CMV-seronegative.

The rearrangement joins TRBV20-1 to TRBJ2-1, with TRBD1 identical over 8 bases. Germline V gives CDR1 DFQATT, CDR2 SNEGSKA (reference sequence). The CDR3 spans 11 residues. V lost 6 bases and J lost 15; bases outside the gene matches: 10. Written as DNA, the CDR3 is TGCAGTGCCAGCCGACAGGGGCCCCCGTTCTTC. Translated, it gives CSASRQGPPFF.

The CDR3 nucleotides read TGTGCCAGTAGCCTGACAGGGCCCAAACTCTTGACAACTAATGAAAAACTGTTTTTT. Translating gives CASSLTGPKLLTTNEKLFF. V usage is TRBV19 and J usage is TRBJ1-4, with 7 bases fitting TRBD1. With V trimmed by 6 bases and J by 0 bases, 16 bases remained unmatched. Germline V CDR1 and CDR2: LNHDA, SQIVND (reference sequence). The CDR3 is 19 amino acids. Combining the CDR3 with reference TRBV19 and TRBJ1-4 gives the whole variable domain DGGITQSPKYLFRKEGQNVTLSCEQNLNHDAMYWYRQDPGQGLRLIYYSQIVNDFQKGDIAEGYSVSREKKESFPLTVTSAQKNPTAFYLCASSLTGPKLLTTNEKLFFGSGTQLSVL.

The chain uses TRBV27 and TRBJ1-1, with TRBD1 matching 8 bases. The germline gives CDR1 MNHEY, CDR2 SMNVEV (reference sequence). J was trimmed by 5 bases and V by 6 bases; bases with no gene match: 23. This CDR3 contains 19 residues. CDR3 sequence reads: CASRRERGQGASPGTEAFF. CDR3 DNA: TGTGCCAGCAGAAGGGAAAGGGGGCAGGGGGCGAGCCCGGGTACTGAAGCTTTCTTT.

The CDR3 sequence is CASSPGWGNTIYF. In nucleotides, the CDR3 is TGCGCCAGCAGTCCAGGGTGGGGAAACACCATATATTTT. The J gene is TRBJ1-3, the V gene TRBV4-1; weak D call: TRBD1 (5 bases). With 6 bases removed from V and 4 bases from J, the gap between germline ends came to 10 bases. This CDR3 has 13 residues. Germline CDR1 and CDR2: MGHRA and YSYEKL.

Of note for this clone: At the DNA level, this CDR3 is encoded by other sequences in the same sample as well. The DNA of the CDR3 is TGTGCCAGCAGCCGTTCAGGACAGGGTGAGACCCAGTACTTC. Its translation is CASSRSGQGETQYF. The chain couples TRBV7-2 to TRBJ2-5, with 8 bases identical to TRBD1. After removal of 5 bases from V and 5 bases from J, the junction contained 7 bases not matched to a gene. The CDR3 has 14 amino acids. Germline CDR1 and CDR2: SGHTA and FQGNSA.

The chain joins TRBV6-5 to TRBJ2-1; D gene unclear. This CDR3 contains 11 residues. Germline V gene data show CDR1 as MNHEY and CDR2 as SVGAGI. The ends were cut back, 2 bases at V and 7 bases at J, with 3 bases in the middle. Here the CDR3 DNA reads TGTGCCAGCAGTTACCGGAATGAGCAGTTCTTC. Residues: CASSYRNEQFF.

The sample holds a few counts of this clone. V and J are TRBV4-2 and TRBJ2-2; 11 bases line up with TRBD2. This CDR3 is built from 17 residues. Germline V gene lookup returns CDR1 LGHNA and CDR2 YNFKEQ. Unmatched junction bases numbered 9, after V lost 4 bases and J lost 5 bases. DNA of the CDR3: TGTGCCAGCAGCCGCGGGATAGCGGGAGGGCCTACCGGGGAGCTGTTTTTT. Amino acids: CASSRGIAGGPTGELFF.

The table lists this clone with a few counts. The J gene is TRBJ2-5, the V gene TRBV27; 8 bases match TRBD2. Looked up from germline, CDR1 is MNHEY and CDR2 is SMNVEV (reference sequence). Trimming cost V 3 bases and J 0 bases; bases outside gene matches: 3. This CDR3 comprises 15 residues. DNA of the CDR3: TGTGCCAGCAGTTTCGGGGGGGGGTACCAAGAGACCCAGTACTTC. Translated: CASSFGGGYQETQYF.

This chain links TRBV19 with TRBJ1-2; the match to TRBD1 covers 9 bases. Trimming removed 8 bases from V and 2 bases from J; junction bases left unmatched: 3. The germline V gene encodes CDR1 LNHDA and CDR2 SQIVND (reference sequence). There are 13 residues in the CDR3. The CDR3 DNA follows: TGTGCCAGTGGGACAGGGAGGAACTATGGCTACACCTTC. The encoded protein is CASGTGRNYGYTF. Together with reference TRBV19 and TRBJ1-2, the CDR3 gives the full variable domain: DGGITQSPKYLFRKEGQNVTLSCEQNLNHDAMYWYRQDPGQGLRLIYYSQIVNDFQKGDIAEGYSVSREKKESFPLTVTSAQKNPTAFYLCASGTGRNYGYTFGSGTRLTVV.